This T cell receptor beta chain comes out of a study of cytomegalovirus exposure and HLA in healthy donors. General study findings and limits: Testing in vitro showed a few CMV-associated chains specific for CMV antigens. One later analysis reportedly identified an Asian-associated ancestry cluster that showed fewer N-insertions than the approximately 670-donor mean. Later on, an analysis tied 15,000 or so TCR beta sequences to HLA alleles at 0.05 false discovery rate.

This clone was seen only a few times. The antigen is unknown. Donors counted as nominally healthy when sampled, yet unrecorded immune exposures were likely. Germline V gene data show CDR1 as LNHDA and CDR2 as SQIVND (reference sequence). This CDR3 has 18 residues. After removal of 6 bases from V and 0 bases from J, the junction contained 13 bases not matched to a gene. PCR employed 60 Vbeta and 13 Jbeta primers. Sequencing used immunoSEQ multiplex PCR; TCRdb keeps in-frame clones, though not all of them. The sample lists fewer than 150,000 clones, roughly 85% occurring once. The chain employs TRBV19 and TRBJ1-4; TRBD1 agrees at 7 bases. The TCR sequence derives from a middle-aged man in good health and CMV-seropositive. Sequencing was performed on PBMCs. The CDR3 sequence is CASREPGQTFSTNEKLFF. The DNA of the CDR3 is TGTGCCAGTAGAGAACCGGGACAGACGTTTTCAACTAATGAAAAACTGTTTTTT.